This T cell receptor beta chain is from a study of shared clonotypes between healthy human individuals. This CDR3 contains 15 residues. The germline V and J ends were trimmed by 1 base and 3 bases, with 12 bases remaining between them. Germline CDR1 MNHEY, CDR2 SVGAGI. Repertoires were generated with immunoSEQ multiplex PCR, while TCRdb's copy carries only in-frame clones and drops some. The table lists roughly 2.5 million clones, more than 90% of them singletons. This sequence joins TRBV6-5 and TRBJ1-2, with D unresolved. This clonotype was obtained from a man between 18 and 35 years old in good health. The sample consisted of naive CD4+ T cells sorted from blood. Indicated subset: CD45RA+ positively selected. DNA of the CDR3: TGTGCCAGCAGTTACTATGGGCTAGGAGACTATGGCTACACCTTC. This gives the protein CASSYYGLGDYGYTF.